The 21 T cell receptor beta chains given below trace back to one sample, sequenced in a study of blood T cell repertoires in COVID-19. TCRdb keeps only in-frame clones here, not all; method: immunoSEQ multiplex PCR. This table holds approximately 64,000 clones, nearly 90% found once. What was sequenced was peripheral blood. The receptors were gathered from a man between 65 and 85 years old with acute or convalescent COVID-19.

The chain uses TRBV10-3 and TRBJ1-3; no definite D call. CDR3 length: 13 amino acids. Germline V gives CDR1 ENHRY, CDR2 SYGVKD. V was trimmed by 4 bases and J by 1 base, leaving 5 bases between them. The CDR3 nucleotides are TGTGCCATCAGTGTAGTGTCTGGAAACACCATATATTTT. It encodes CAISVVSGNTIYF.

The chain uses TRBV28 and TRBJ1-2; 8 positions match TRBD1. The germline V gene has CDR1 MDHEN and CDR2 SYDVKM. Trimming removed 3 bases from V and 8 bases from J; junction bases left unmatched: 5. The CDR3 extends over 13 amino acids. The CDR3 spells CASSFPGTGGYTF. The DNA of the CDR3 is TGTGCCAGCAGTTTTCCGGGGACAGGCGGCTACACCTTC.

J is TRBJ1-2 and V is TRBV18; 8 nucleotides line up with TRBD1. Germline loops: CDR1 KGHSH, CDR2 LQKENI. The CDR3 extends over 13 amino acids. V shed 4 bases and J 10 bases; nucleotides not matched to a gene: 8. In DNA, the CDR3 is TGTGCCAGCTCACGACTACAGGGGGAGGACTACACCTTC. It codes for CASSRLQGEDYTF.

CDR3 amino acids: CASSLRQQGNEKLFF. The DNA for the CDR3 is TGTGCCAGCAGCCTCAGACAGCAGGGTAATGAAAAACTGTTTTTT. The rearrangement uses TRBV3-1 (or the pseudogene TRBV3-2) and TRBJ1-4; TRBD1 is a possible D gene (5 bases). V was cut by 4 bases and J by 4 bases, with 13 bases left in between. CDR1 and CDR2 (germline): LGHDT, YNNKEL (reference sequence). The CDR3 spans 15 residues.

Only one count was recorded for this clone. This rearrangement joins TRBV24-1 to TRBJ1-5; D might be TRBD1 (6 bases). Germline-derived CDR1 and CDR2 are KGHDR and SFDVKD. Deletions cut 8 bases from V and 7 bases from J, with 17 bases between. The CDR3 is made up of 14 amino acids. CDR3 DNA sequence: TGTGCCACCACTGCGACAGGAGGCCTCCAGCCCCAGCATTTT. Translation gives CATTATGGLQPQHF.

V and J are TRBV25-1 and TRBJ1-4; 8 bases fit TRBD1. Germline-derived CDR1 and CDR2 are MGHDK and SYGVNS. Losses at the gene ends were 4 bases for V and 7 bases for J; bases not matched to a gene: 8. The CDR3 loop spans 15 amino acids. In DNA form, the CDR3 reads TGTGCCAGCAGTGGTTTACAGGGGGGCGGTGAAAAACTGTTTTTT. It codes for CASSGLQGGGEKLFF.

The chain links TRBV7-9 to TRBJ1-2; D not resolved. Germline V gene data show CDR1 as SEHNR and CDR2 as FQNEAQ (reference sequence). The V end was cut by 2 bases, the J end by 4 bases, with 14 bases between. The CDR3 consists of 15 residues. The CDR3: CASSLSQALTYGYTF. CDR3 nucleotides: TGTGCCAGCAGCTTAAGCCAGGCCCTTACCTATGGCTACACCTTC.

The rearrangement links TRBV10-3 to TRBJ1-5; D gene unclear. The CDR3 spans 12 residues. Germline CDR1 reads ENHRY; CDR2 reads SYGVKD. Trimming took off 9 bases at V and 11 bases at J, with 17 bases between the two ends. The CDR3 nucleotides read TGTGCCATTTCACCTAACGGTAATACCCAGCATTTT. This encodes CAISPNGNTQHF.

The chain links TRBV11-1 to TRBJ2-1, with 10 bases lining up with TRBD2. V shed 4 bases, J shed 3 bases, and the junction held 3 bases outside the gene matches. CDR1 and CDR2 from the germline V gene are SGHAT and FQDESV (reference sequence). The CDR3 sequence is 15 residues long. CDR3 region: CASSSWTSGYNEQFF. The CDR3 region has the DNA TGTGCCAGCAGCTCCTGGACTAGCGGCTACAATGAGCAGTTCTTC.

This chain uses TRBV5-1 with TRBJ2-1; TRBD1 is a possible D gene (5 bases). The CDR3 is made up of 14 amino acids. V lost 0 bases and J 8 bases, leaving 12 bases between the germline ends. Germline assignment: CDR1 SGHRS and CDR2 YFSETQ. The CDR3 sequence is CASSLEAGRHEQFF. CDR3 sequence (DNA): TGCGCCAGCAGCTTGGAGGCAGGGCGGCATGAGCAGTTCTTC. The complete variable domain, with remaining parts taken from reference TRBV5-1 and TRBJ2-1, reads KAGVTQTPRYLIKTRGQQVTLSCSPISGHRSVSWYQQTPGQGLQFLFEYFSETQRNKGNFPGRFSGRQFSNSRSEMNVSTLELGDSALYLCASSLEAGRHEQFFGPGTRLTVL.

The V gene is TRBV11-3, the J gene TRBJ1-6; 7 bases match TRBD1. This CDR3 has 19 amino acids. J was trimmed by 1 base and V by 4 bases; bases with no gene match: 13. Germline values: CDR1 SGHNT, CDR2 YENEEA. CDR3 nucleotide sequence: TGTGCCAGCAGCTCCCCGGACAGGTCGAACAGTTCCTATAATTCACCCCTCCACTTT. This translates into CASSSPDRSNSSYNSPLHF.

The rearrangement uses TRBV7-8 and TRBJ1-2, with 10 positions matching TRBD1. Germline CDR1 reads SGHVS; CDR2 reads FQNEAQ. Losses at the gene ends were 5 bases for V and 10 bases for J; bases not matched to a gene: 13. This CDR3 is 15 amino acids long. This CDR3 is CASSTGQGERGDYTF. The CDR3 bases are TGTGCCAGCAGCACAGGACAGGGGGAACGTGGAGACTACACCTTC.

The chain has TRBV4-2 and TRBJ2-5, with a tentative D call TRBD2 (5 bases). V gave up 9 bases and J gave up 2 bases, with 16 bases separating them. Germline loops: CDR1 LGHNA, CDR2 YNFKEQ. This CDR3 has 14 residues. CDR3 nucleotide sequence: TGTGCCAGTACACCTGGTGGCGGGCAAGAGACCCAGTACTTC. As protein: CASTPGGGQETQYF.

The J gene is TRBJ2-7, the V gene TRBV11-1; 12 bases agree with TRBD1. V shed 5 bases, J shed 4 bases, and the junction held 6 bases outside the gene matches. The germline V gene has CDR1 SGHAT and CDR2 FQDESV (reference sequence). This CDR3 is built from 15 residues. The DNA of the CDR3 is TGTGCCAGCAGCCGCCCGGGACAGGGGGCTTACGAGCAGTACTTC. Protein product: CASSRPGQGAYEQYF.

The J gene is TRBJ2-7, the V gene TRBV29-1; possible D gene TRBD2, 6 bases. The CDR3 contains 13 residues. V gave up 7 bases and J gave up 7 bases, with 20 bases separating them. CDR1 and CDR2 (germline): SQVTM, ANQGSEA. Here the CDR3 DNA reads TGCAGCGCCCGAACCCGCTCGGGGGATGAGCAGTACTTC. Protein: CSARTRSGDEQYF.

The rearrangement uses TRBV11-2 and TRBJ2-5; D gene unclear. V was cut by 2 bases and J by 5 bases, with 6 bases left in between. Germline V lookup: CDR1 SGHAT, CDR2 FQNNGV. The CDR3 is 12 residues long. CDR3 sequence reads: CASSLFGETQYF. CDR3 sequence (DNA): TGTGCCAGCAGCTTATTCGGGGAGACCCAGTACTTC.

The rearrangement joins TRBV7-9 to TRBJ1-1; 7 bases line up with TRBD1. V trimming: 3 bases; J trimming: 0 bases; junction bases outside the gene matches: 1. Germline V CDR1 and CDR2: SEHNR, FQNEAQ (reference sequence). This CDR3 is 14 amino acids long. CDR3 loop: CASSLTGMNTEAFF. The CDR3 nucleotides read TGTGCCAGCAGCTTGACAGGGATGAACACTGAAGCTTTCTTT.

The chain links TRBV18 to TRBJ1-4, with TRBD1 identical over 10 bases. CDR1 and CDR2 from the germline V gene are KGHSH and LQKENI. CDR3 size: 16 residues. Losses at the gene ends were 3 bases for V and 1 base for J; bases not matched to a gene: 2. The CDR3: CASSPRTGGTNEKLFF. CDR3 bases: TGTGCCAGCTCACCTCGGACAGGGGGAACTAATGAAAAACTGTTTTTT.

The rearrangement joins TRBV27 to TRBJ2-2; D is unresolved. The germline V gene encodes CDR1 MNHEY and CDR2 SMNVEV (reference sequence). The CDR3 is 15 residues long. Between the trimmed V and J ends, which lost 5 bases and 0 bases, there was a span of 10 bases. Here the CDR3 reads CASSQISANTGELFF. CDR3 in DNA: TGTGCCAGCAGTCAGATATCAGCGAACACCGGGGAGCTGTTTTTT.

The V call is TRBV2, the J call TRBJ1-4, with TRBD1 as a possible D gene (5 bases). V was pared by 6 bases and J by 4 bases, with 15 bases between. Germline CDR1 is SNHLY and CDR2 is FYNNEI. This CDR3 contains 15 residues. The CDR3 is CASRRGRGLNEKLFF. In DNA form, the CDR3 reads TGTGCCAGCAGGAGAGGGAGGGGCCTTAATGAAAAACTGTTTTTT.

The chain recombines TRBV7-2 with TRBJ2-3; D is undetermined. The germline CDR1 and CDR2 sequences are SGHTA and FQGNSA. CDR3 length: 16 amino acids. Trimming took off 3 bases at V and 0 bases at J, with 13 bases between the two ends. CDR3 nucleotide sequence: TGTGCCAGCAGCTTTGGCGGAACTTATAGCACAGATACGCAGTATTTT. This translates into CASSFGGTYSTDTQYF.